This T cell receptor beta chain was sequenced for a study of blood T cells in healthy people across ages. Russia was home to the donors, healthy Caucasian individuals aged roughly 6 to 90. The germline V gene has CDR1 DFQATT and CDR2 SNEGSKA (reference sequence). Trimming removed 0 bases at V and 9 bases at J, with 18 bases between. This CDR3 region has 15 residues. A sample-barcoded 5' primer and a J-beta primer mix were used in a second PCR of about 7 to 12 cycles. TCRdb re-called the 5' RACE reads with MiXCR, one entry per CDR3 protein. This table holds about 1.4 million distinct CDR3 sequences, 59% found once.

The TCR originated in a man aged 18-30 years in good health. The rearrangement links TRBV20-1 to TRBJ2-1, with D perhaps matching TRBD2 (5 bases). Source material: blood. DNA for the CDR3: TGCAGTGCTAGAGATCCTAGCCTAGACCTTACTGAGCAGTTCTTC. This translates into CSARDPSLDLTEQFF.